The 8 T cell receptor beta chains below come from one sample, sequenced in a study of T cell responses to AZD1222 COVID-19 vaccine. This table comes from immunoSEQ multiplex PCR, and its TCRdb copy is limited to in-frame clones, with some not included. This sample has approximately 150,000 clones, with 75% to 95% found just once. Sequenced material: peripheral blood, taken 28 days after the second AZD1222 dose. The origin of the receptors is an adult who received the AZD1222 COVID-19 vaccine.

The J gene is TRBJ2-2, the V gene TRBV2; D may be TRBD2 (6 bases). Germline values: CDR1 SNHLY, CDR2 FYNNEI. V lost 6 bases and J 4 bases, leaving 15 bases between the germline ends. The CDR3 has 15 residues. DNA of the CDR3: TGTGCCAGCAGCATCCGGGACTTCTTCACCGGGGAGCTGTTTTTT. Protein product: CASSIRDFFTGELFF.

The chain uses TRBV10-3 and TRBJ1-6; a weak D match, TRBD1 (5 bases). Looked up from germline, CDR1 is ENHRY and CDR2 is SYGVKD. The CDR3 spans 14 residues. V dropped 7 bases and J dropped 8 bases, with 15 bases sitting between them. This chain's CDR3 is CAIKDAAGDSPLHF. For the CDR3, the DNA is TGTGCCATCAAGGACGCGGCGGGGGATTCACCCCTCCACTTT.

The rearrangement uses TRBV19 and TRBJ2-1; no clear D. The V end was cut by 6 bases, the J end by 2 bases, with 20 bases between. The CDR3 covers 17 residues. CDR1 LNHDA and CDR2 SQIVND come from the germline V gene (reference sequence). For the CDR3, the DNA is TGTGCCAGTAGCCATTTGGGCGTAGGGATCACCTACAATGAGCAGTTCTTC. This gives the protein CASSHLGVGITYNEQFF.

This sequence joins TRBV30 and TRBJ1-1, with D hard to call. Deletions cut 4 bases from V and 5 bases from J, with 14 bases between. The CDR3 is 13 amino acids. Germline-derived CDR1 and CDR2 are GTSNPN and SVGIG (reference sequence). The CDR3: CAWIDKGTTEAFF. The CDR3 bases are TGTGCCTGGATCGACAAGGGAACGACTGAAGCTTTCTTT.

V gene TRBV7-8 combines with J gene TRBJ2-3, with 11 bases identical to TRBD2. The germline CDR1 and CDR2 sequences are SGHVS and FQNEAQ. The CDR3 contains 18 residues. V shed 5 bases, J shed 1 base, and the junction held 11 bases outside the gene matches. CDR3 coding DNA: TGTGCCAGCAGCGTCCTACTAGCGGGAGATCAAGGCACAGATACGCAGTATTTT. Translating gives CASSVLLAGDQGTDTQYF.

This clone turned up a few times. The rearrangement joins TRBV10-2 to TRBJ2-3; TRBD1 matches 10 bases. V was pared by 4 bases and J by 3 bases, with 7 bases of the junction left unmatched. This CDR3 contains 16 residues. Germline V gives CDR1 WSHSY, CDR2 SAAADI. CDR3 in DNA: TGCGCCAGCAGTGCCCCGGGACAGGGGAGGACAGATACGCAGTATTTT. This encodes CASSAPGQGRTDTQYF.

This clone was counted many times. This chain joins TRBV30 and TRBJ1-2; D is unresolved. V shed 3 bases and J shed 10 bases, with 12 bases lying between them. Germline V gene data show CDR1 as GTSNPN and CDR2 as SVGIG (reference sequence). This CDR3 contains 11 residues. CDR3 coding DNA: TGTGCCTGGAGCGGCGGAAGGTTCTACACCTTC. This gives the protein CAWSGGRFYTF.

To note about this clone: The sample has other DNA sequences that encode this CDR3 too. The chain is built from TRBV18 and TRBJ1-5; D remains ambiguous. V lost 2 bases and J lost 1, with 3 bases in between. The germline V gene has CDR1 KGHSH and CDR2 LQKENI. This CDR3 contains 13 residues. Here the CDR3 reads CASSPGSNQPQHF. As DNA, the CDR3 is TGTGCCAGCTCACCAGGCAGCAATCAGCCCCAGCATTTT.